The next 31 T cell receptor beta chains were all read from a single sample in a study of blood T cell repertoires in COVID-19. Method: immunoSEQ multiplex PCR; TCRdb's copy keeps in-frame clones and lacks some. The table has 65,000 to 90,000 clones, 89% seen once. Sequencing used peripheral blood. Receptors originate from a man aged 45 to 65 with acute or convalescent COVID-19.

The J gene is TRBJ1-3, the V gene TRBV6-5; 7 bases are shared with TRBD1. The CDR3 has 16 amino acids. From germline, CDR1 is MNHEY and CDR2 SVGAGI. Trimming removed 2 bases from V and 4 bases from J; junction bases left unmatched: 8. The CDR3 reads CASSYRAGGTGNTIYF. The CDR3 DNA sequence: TGTGCCAGCAGTTACCGCGCAGGGGGAACGGGAAACACCATATATTTT.

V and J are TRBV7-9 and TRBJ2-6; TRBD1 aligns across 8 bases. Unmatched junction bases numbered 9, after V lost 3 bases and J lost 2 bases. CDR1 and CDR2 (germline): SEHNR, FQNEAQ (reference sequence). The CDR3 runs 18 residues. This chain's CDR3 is CASSFHRTGFAGANVLTF. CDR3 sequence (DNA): TGTGCCAGCAGCTTCCACCGGACAGGGTTTGCTGGGGCCAACGTCCTGACTTTC.

CDR3 region: CASSNLAGGPGTGELFF. The CDR3 nucleotides are TGTGCCAGCAGCAACCTAGCGGGGGGGCCGGGGACCGGGGAGCTGTTTTTT. The chain employs TRBV9 and TRBJ2-2; 12 bases are shared with TRBD2. Germline V gives CDR1 SGDLS, CDR2 YYNGEE. The J segment lost 5 bases and the V segment lost 4 bases, leaving 9 bases of the junction unmatched. This CDR3 is built from 17 residues.

This chain's CDR3 is CASSNSNYGYTF. Here the CDR3 DNA reads TGCGCCAGCAGCAACAGTAACTATGGCTACACCTTC. The genes are TRBV5-1 and TRBJ1-2, with D uncertain. Germline CDR1 is SGHRS and CDR2 is YFSETQ. Trimming removed 4 bases at V and 1 base at J, with 5 bases between. CDR3 length: 12 amino acids.

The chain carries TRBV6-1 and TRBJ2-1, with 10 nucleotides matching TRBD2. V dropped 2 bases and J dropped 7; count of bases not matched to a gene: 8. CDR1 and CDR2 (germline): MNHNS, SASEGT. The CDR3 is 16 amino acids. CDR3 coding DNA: TGTGCCAGCAGTGAAAATCCAGCGGGGGGGTTTAATGAGCAGTTCTTC. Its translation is CASSENPAGGFNEQFF.

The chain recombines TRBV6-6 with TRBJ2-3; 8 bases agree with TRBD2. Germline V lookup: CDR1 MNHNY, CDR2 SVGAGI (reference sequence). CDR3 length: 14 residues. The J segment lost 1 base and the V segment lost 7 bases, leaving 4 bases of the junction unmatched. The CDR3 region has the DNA TGTGCCAGCAACCCGGGGGGGGGCACAGATACGCAGTATTTT. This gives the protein CASNPGGGTDTQYF.

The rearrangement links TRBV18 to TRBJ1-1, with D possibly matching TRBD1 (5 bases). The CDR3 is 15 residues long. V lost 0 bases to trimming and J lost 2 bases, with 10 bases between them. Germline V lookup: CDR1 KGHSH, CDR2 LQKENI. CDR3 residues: CASSPPVGANTEAFF. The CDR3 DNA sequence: TGTGCCAGCTCACCACCGGTTGGGGCCAACACTGAAGCTTTCTTT.

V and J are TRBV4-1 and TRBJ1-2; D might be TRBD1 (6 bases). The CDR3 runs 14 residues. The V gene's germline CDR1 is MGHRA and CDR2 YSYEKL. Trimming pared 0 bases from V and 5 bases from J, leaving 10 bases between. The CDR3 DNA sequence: TGCGCCAGCAGCCAAGATGGACAGCCTTATGGCTACACCTTC. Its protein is CASSQDGQPYGYTF.

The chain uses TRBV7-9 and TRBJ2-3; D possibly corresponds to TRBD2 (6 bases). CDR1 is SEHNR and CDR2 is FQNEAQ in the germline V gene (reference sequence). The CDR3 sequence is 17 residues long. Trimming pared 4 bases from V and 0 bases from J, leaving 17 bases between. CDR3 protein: CASSSSPLGTSTDTQYF. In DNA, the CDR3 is TGTGCCAGCAGCTCGAGTCCCCTTGGGACTAGCACAGATACGCAGTATTTT.

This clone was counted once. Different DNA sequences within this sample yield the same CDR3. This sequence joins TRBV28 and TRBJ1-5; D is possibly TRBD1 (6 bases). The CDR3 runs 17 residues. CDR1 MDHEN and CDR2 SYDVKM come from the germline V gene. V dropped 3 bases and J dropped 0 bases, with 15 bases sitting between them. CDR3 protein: CASSFRFWTDSNQPQHF. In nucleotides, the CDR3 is TGTGCCAGCAGTTTTCGGTTCTGGACAGATAGCAATCAGCCCCAGCATTTT.

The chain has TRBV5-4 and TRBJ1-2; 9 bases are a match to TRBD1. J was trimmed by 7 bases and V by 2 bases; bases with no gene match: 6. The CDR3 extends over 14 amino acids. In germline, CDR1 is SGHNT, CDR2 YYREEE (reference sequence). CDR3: CASSFWTGEVGYTF. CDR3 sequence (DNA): TGTGCCAGCAGCTTTTGGACAGGGGAGGTTGGCTACACCTTC.

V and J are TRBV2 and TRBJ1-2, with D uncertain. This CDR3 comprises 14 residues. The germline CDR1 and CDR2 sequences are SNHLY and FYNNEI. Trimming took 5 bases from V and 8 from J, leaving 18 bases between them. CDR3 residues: CASSRTNLVNGYTF. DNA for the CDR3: TGTGCCAGCAGTCGAACCAATCTAGTGAACGGCTACACCTTC.

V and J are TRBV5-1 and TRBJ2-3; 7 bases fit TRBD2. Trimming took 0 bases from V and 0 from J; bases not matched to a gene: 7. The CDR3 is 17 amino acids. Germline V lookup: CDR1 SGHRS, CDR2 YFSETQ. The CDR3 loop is CASSLANHGGSTDTQYF. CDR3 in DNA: TGCGCCAGCAGCTTGGCTAATCACGGGGGGAGCACAGATACGCAGTATTTT.

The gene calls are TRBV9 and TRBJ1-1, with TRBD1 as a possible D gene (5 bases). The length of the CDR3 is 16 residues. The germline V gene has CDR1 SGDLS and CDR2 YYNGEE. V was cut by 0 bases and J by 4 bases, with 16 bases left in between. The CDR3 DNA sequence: TGTGCCAGCAGCGTAGGTAACCCCGGGGGGAGCACTGAAGCTTTCTTT. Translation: CASSVGNPGGSTEAFF.

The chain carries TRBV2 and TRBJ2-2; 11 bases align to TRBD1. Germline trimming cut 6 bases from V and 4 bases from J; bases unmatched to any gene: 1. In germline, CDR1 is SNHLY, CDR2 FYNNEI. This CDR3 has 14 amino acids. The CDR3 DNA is TGTGCCAGCAGAGGGACAGGGGGCACCGGGGAGCTGTTTTTT. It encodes CASRGTGGTGELFF.

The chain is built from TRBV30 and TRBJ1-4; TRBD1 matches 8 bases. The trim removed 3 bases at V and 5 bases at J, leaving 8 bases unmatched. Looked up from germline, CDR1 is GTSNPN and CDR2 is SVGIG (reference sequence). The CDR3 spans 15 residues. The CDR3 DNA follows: TGTGCCTGGAGGAGACAGGGGCCAGCAAATGAAAAACTGTTTTTT. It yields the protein CAWRRQGPANEKLFF.

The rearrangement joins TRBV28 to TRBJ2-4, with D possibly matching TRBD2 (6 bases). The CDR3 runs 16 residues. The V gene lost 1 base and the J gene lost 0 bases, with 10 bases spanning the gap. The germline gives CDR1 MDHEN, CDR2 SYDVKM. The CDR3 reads CASSLFQGLAKNIQYF. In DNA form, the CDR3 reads TGTGCCAGCAGTTTATTCCAGGGACTAGCCAAAAACATTCAGTACTTC.

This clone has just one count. The CDR3, as DNA: TGTGCCAGCAGTTTGGAGAAGGGGGCAAGCTCTGGAAACACCATATATTTT. This translates into CASSLEKGASSGNTIYF. V and J are TRBV27 and TRBJ1-3; 7 bases align to TRBD1. Germline V gives CDR1 MNHEY, CDR2 SMNVEV (reference sequence). The CDR3 has 17 amino acids. Trimming at V came to 3 bases and at J to 0 bases, leaving 8 bases not matched to a gene.

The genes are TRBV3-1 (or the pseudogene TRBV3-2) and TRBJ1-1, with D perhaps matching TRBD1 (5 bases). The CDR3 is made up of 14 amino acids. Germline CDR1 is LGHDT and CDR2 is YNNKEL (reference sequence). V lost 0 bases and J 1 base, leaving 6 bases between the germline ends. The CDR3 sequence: CASSQETENTEAFF. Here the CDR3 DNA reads TGTGCCAGCAGCCAAGAGACAGAGAACACTGAAGCTTTCTTT.

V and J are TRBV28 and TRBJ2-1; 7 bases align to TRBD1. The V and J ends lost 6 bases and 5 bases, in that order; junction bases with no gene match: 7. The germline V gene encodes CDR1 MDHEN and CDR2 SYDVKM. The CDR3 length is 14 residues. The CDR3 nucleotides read TGTGCCAGCAGCCCAGGGGACAGCCACAATGAGCAGTTCTTC. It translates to CASSPGDSHNEQFF.

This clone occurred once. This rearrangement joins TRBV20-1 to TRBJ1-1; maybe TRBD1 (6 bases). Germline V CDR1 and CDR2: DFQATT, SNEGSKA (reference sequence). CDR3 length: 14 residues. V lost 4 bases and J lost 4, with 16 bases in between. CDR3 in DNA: TGCAGTGCTACTGACAGGTTGGGAGGCACTGAAGCTTTCTTT. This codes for CSATDRLGGTEAFF.

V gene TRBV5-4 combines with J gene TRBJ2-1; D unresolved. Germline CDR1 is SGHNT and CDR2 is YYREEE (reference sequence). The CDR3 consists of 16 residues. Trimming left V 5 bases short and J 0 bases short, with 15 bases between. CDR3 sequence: CASSSANTNSYNEQFF. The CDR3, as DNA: TGTGCCAGCAGTTCTGCTAACACTAACTCCTACAATGAGCAGTTCTTC.

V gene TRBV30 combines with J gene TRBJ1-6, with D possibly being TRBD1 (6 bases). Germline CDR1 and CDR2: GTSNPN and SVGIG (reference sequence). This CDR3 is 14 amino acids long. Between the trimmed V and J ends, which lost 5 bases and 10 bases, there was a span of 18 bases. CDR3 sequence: CAWGYTGRGSPLHF. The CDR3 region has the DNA TGTGCCTGGGGCTATACAGGGAGGGGCTCACCCCTCCACTTT. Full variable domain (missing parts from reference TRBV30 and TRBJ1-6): SQTIHQWPATLVQPVGSPLSLECTVEGTSNPNLYWYRQAAGRGLQLLFYSVGIGQISSEVPQNLSASRPQDRQFILSSKKLLLSDSGFYLCAWGYTGRGSPLHFGNGTRLTVT.

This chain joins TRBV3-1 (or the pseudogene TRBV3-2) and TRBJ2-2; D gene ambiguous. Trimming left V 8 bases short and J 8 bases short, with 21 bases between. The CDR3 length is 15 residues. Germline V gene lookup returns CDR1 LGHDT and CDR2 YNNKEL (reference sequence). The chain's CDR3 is CASAPVGFWAGELFF. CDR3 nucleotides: TGTGCCAGCGCCCCGGTTGGTTTTTGGGCGGGGGAGCTGTTTTTT.

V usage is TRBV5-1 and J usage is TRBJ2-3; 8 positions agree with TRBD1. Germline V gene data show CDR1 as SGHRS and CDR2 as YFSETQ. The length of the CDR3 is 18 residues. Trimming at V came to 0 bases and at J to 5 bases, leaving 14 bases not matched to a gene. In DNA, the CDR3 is TGCGCCAGCAGCTTGGTGTCCCCAGCAGGGGGCAGAGGAGATACGCAGTATTTT. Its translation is CASSLVSPAGGRGDTQYF.

CDR3 protein: CASSLSRGQGAFF. For the CDR3, the DNA is TGTGCCAGCAGTTTGTCACGAGGGCAAGGAGCTTTCTTT. The V and J genes are TRBV28 and TRBJ1-1; D gene unclear. Germline V lookup: CDR1 MDHEN, CDR2 SYDVKM. Trimming took 3 bases from V and 10 from J, leaving 15 bases between them. This CDR3 region has 13 residues.

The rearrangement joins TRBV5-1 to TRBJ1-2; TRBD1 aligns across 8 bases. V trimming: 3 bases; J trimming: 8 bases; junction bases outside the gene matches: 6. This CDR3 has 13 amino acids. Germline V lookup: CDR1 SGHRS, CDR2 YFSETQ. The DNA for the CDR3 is TGCGCCAGCAGCTCCTCAGGGGGCTGGGGCTACACCTTC. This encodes CASSSSGGWGYTF.

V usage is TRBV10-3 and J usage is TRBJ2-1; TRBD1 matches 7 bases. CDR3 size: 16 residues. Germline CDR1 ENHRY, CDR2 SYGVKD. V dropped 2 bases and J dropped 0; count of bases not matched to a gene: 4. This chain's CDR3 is CAISEPDRSSYNEQFF. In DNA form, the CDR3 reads TGTGCCATCAGTGAGCCGGACAGGAGCTCCTACAATGAGCAGTTCTTC.

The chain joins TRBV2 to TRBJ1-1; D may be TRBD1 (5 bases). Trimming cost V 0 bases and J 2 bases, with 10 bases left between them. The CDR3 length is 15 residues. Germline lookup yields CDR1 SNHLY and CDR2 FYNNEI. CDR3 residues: CASSEAVGGNTEAFF. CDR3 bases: TGTGCCAGCAGTGAAGCAGTCGGGGGTAACACTGAAGCTTTCTTT. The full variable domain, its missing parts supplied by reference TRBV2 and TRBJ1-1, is EPEVTQTPSHQVTQMGQEVILRCVPISNHLYFYWYRQILGQKVEFLVSFYNNEISEKSEIFDDQFSVERPDGSNFTLKIRSTKLEDSAMYFCASSEAVGGNTEAFFGQGTRLTVV.

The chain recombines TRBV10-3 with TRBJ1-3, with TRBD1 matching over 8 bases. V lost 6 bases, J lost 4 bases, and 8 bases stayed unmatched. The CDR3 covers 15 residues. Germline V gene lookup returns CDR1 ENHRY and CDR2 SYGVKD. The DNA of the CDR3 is TGTGCCATCAGCACTCAGGGGGCACAGGGAAACACCATATATTTT. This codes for CAISTQGAQGNTIYF.

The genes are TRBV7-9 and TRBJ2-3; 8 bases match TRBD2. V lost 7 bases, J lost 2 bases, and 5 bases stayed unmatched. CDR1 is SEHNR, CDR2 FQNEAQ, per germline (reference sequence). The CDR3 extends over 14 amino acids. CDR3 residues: CASTELADTDTQYF. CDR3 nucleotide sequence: TGTGCCAGCACCGAACTAGCGGACACAGATACGCAGTATTTT.